This T cell receptor (beta chain) appears in the sequencing data of a study of shared clonotypes between healthy human individuals. Regarding the study as a whole: Estimated richness was generally greater in naive than memory subsets. Limited genetic and exposure-history diversity came from having few donors.

V lost 4 bases and J lost 3; bases outside the gene matches: 2. The CDR3 runs 15 residues. Germline lookup yields CDR1 KGHSH and CDR2 LQKENI. About this clone itself: Its antigen is undetermined.

Measured with immunoSEQ multiplex PCR; TCRdb has only the in-frame clones, and not every one. The data contain 2.3 million or so clones, 80% to 95% of them seen just once; the ten biggest clones take up about 0.37%. The V gene is TRBV18, the J gene TRBJ2-2; 10 bases fit TRBD1. The sequenced sample was naive CD4+ T cells from PBMCs. The subset: CD45RA+ positively selected. The sequence was collected from a man between 18 and 35 years old in good health. Some clones in this sample may be carry-over from other donors' samples. CDR3 coding DNA: TGTGCCAGCTCACAGGGGACAGGGGACACCGGGGAGCTGTTTTTT. Its protein product is CASSQGTGDTGELFF.